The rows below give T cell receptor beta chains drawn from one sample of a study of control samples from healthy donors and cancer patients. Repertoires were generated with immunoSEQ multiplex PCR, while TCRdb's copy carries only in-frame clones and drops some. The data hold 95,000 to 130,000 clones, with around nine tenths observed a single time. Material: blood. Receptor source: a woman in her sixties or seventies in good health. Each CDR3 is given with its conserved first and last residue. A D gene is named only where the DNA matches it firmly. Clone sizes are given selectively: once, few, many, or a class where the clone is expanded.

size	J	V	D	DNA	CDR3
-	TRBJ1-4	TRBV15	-	TGTGCCACCAGCAGAGAGGGCCGAACCTTGAATGAAAAACTGTTTTTT	CATSREGRTLNEKLFF
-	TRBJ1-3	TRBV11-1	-	TGTGCCAGCGAACGGGACTCTGGAAACACCATATATTTT	CASERDSGNTIYF
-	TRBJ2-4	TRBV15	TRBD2	TGTGCCACCAGCAGAGAGGGGGCGGGGGGGAACATTCAGTACTTC	CATSREGAGGNIQYF
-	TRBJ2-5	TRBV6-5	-	TGTGCCAGCAGTTACTCGACCGGGGGCGGGCGAGAGACCCAGTACTTC	CASSYSTGGGRETQYF
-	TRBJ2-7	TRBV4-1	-	TGCGCCAGCAGCCAAGGGCACTTTCCGGGTTCCCCTACGAGCTCCTACGAGCAGTACTTC	CASSQGHFPGSPTSSYEQYF
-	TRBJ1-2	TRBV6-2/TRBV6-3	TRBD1	TGTGCCAGCAGTTCCCCGCCGGGACAGGAGAACTATGGCTACACCTTC	CASSSPPGQENYGYTF
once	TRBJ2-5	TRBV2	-	TGTGCCAGCAGTGAAAGTCATAACCAAGAGACCCAGTACTTC	CASSESHNQETQYF
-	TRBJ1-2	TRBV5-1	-	TGCGCCAGCGCCCCCGGGACACTCCTTCCTAACTATGGCTACACCTTC	CASAPGTLLPNYGYTF
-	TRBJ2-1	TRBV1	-	TGCACCAGCAGCCAGCGACTAGCGGCCCCTGATGAGCAGTTCTTC	CTSSQRLAAPDEQFF
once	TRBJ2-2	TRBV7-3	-	TGTGCCAGCAGCCCGGACTTCCCCCCCGGGGAGCTGTTTTTT	CASSPDFPPGELFF
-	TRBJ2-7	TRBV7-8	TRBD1	TGTGCCAGCAGCTTAAACAGGGGGTACGAGCAGTACTTC	CASSLNRGYEQYF
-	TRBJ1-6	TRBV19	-	TGTGCCAGTAGTATTACGAGAGGTCCCTATAATTCACCCCTCCACTTT	CASSITRGPYNSPLHF
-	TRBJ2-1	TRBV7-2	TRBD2	TGTGCCAGCAGCCCCCGCGGTCGCGGGGGATACAATGAGCAGTTCTTC	CASSPRGRGGYNEQFF
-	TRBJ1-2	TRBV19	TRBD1	TGTGCCAGTAGCGGAAGACAGGGACACTACTATGGCTACACCTTC	CASSGRQGHYYGYTF
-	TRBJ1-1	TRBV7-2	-	TGTGCCAGCAGCTCGATGAACACTGAAGCTTTCTTT	CASSSMNTEAFF
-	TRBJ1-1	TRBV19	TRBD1	TGTGCCAGTAGGAATCTTTGGCAGGGGGTCAGCACTGAAGCTTTCTTT	CASRNLWQGVSTEAFF
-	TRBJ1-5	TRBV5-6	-	TGTGCCAGCAGCTTGATTGGCAGGGGTAGCAATCAGCCCCAGCATTTT	CASSLIGRGSNQPQHF
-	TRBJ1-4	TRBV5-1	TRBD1	TGCGCCAGCAGCCCGACAGGGAGGACTAATGAAAAACTGTTTTTT	CASSPTGRTNEKLFF